This T cell receptor beta chain was found in a study of beta chain features in type 1 diabetes. The study's findings and limits: Shorter TCRB CDR3s, moderately but significantly so, marked every one of the four CD4+ subsets in Type 1 diabetes patients. Among patients, naive, central memory and Treg TCRB repertoires appeared more similar than among healthy donors.

This clone was counted only a few times. Its antigen is not known. The study reverse transcribed the entire isolated RNA, so it sequenced expressed TCRB transcripts. The table came from immunoSEQ multiplex PCR; TCRdb's copy has only in-frame clones and leaves some out. Here the sample spans under 350,000 clones, 7.5% to 9.5% being singletons. Every donor had blood drawn once into heparin, around 120 mL on average. A CD45RO/CCR7/CD25/CD127/CD95/CD27 panel sorted naive, central memory, regulatory and stem cell-like memory CD4+ cells. The source material was central memory CD4+ T cells from blood. The sequence was obtained from a woman aged 18-30 years in good health.

The CDR3 bases are TGTGCCAGCAGAACAGGGTGGGGCTACACCTTC. Translated: CASRTGWGYTF. The J gene is TRBJ1-2, the V gene TRBV10-3, with D maybe TRBD1 (6 bases). CDR1 ENHRY and CDR2 SYGVKD come from the germline V gene. The V end lost 10 bases, the J end lost 8 bases, and 14 bases lay between the germline ends. CDR3 length: 11 amino acids.